These 28 T cell receptor beta chains originate from one sample sequenced in a study of early T cells in non-severe SARS-CoV-2 infection. TCRdb recomputed calls from the 5' RACE reads with MiXCR, one row per CDR3 protein. The profile shows 85,000 to 90,000 distinct CDR3 sequences, over 13% of them singletons. Source material: whole blood. These receptors were obtained from an adult who was a healthcare worker with PCR-confirmed SARS-CoV-2 infection or an uninfected control (not recorded which).

This clonotype was recorded a few times. J is TRBJ2-3 and V is TRBV12-3 or TRBV12-4, with TRBD2 matching 9 bases. V lost 2 bases and J lost 6; bases outside the gene matches: 6. CDR3 length: 15 amino acids. CDR3 sequence (DNA): TGTGCCAGCAGTTTACTAGCGGGGTCCTTCGATACGCAGTATTTT. Its translation is CASSLLAGSFDTQYF.

The chain has TRBV5-1 and TRBJ2-1, with TRBD2 identical over 11 bases. The CDR3 has 18 residues. V was pared by 3 bases and J by 9 bases, with 17 bases of the junction left unmatched. Germline CDR1 reads SGHRS; CDR2 reads YFSETQ. The CDR3 bases are TGCGCCAGCAGCTCGAACCCCTCGTGGCTAGCGGGAGGTAGTGAGCAGTTCTTC. Protein product: CASSSNPSWLAGGSEQFF.

This clonotype was picked up a small number of times. The chain combines TRBV5-1 with TRBJ1-1; 9 bases match TRBD1. The CDR3 is 15 residues long. CDR1 is SGHRS, CDR2 YFSETQ, per germline. J was trimmed by 4 bases and V by 7 bases; bases with no gene match: 11. CDR3 in DNA: TGCGCCAGCCAGACAGGGGGTGTTTCGAGCACTGAAGCTTTCTTT. It is translated as CASQTGGVSSTEAFF.

This clonotype was detected many times. The chain is built from TRBV5-1 and TRBJ1-1, with D hard to call. Germline lookup yields CDR1 SGHRS and CDR2 YFSETQ. Trimming stripped 0 bases from V and 5 bases from J, with 14 bases between. This CDR3 is built from 15 residues. The CDR3 bases are TGCGCCAGCAGCTTGGTTACGGGTTTCGGGACTGAAGCTTTCTTT. Encoded protein: CASSLVTGFGTEAFF. The complete variable domain, with remaining parts taken from reference TRBV5-1 and TRBJ1-1, reads KAGVTQTPRYLIKTRGQQVTLSCSPISGHRSVSWYQQTPGQGLQFLFEYFSETQRNKGNFPGRFSGRQFSNSRSEMNVSTLELGDSALYLCASSLVTGFGTEAFFGQGTRLTVV.

The chain uses TRBV27 and TRBJ1-6; D gene unclear. The ends were cut back, 4 bases at V and 10 bases at J, with 8 bases in the middle. Germline loops: CDR1 MNHEY, CDR2 SMNVEV (reference sequence). This CDR3 region has 12 residues. CDR3 nucleotide sequence: TGTGCCAGCAGTTCCCTAGGATCACCCCTCCACTTT. It is translated as CASSSLGSPLHF.

In its sample, this clonotype was seen a few times. The chain's CDR3 is CASRPQGLAYEQYF. CDR3 coding DNA: TGTGCCAGCCGCCCTCAGGGACTGGCCTACGAGCAGTACTTC. The J gene is TRBJ2-7, the V gene TRBV27; TRBD2 might be the D (6 bases). This CDR3 contains 14 residues. Germline V CDR1 and CDR2: MNHEY, SMNVEV (reference sequence). The V and J ends lost 8 bases and 2 bases respectively, with 16 bases between them.

This clonotype was observed at least ten times. The chain couples TRBV6-7 to TRBJ2-3, with 8 positions matching TRBD2. TRBV6-7 is filed as an ORF, its function uncertain. V was pared by 7 bases and J by 4 bases, with 16 bases of the junction left unmatched. This CDR3 has 17 amino acids. Here the CDR3 DNA reads TGTGCCAGCACCTGGGGGGCTAGCGGGCTCAAGTCAGATACGCAGTATTTT. Translating gives CASTWGASGLKSDTQYF.

There are a few counts of this clonotype. The J gene is TRBJ2-1, the V gene TRBV19; D is perhaps TRBD2 (6 bases). Trimming removed 5 bases from V and 1 base from J, with 12 bases in between. The CDR3 runs to 15 residues. Germline V CDR1 and CDR2: LNHDA, SQIVND (reference sequence). CDR3 coding DNA: TGTGCCAGTAGTCGGGTCGGGAGTTCCTACAATGAGCAGTTCTTC. It yields the protein CASSRVGSSYNEQFF.

This clonotype has a handful of counts. This chain uses TRBV20-1 with TRBJ2-5; TRBD2 matches 9 bases. The CDR3 covers 14 residues. Germline CDR1 and CDR2: DFQATT and SNEGSKA (reference sequence). The V segment lost 0 bases and the J segment 9 bases; nucleotides outside the gene matches: 8. The CDR3 here is CSAREMVAGAAQYF. For the CDR3, the DNA is TGCAGTGCTAGAGAAATGGTAGCGGGAGCGGCCCAGTACTTC.

This clonotype has just a few counts. The chain links TRBV2 to TRBJ2-1; 14 nucleotides line up with TRBD2. Germline V gene data show CDR1 as SNHLY and CDR2 as FYNNEI. The CDR3 runs 22 residues. The V segment lost 8 bases and the J segment 6 bases; nucleotides outside the gene matches: 27. CDR3 protein: CASEARRTGISGTSGRTNEQFF. CDR3 nucleotide sequence: TGTGCCAGCGAAGCTAGGAGGACAGGGATTTCCGGGACTAGCGGGAGAACCAATGAGCAGTTCTTC.

This clonotype turned up a few times. The CDR3 DNA reads TGCAGCGTTGAAGTAACCTCGGTAAATGGCTACACCTTC. It is translated as CSVEVTSVNGYTF. The chain joins TRBV29-1 to TRBJ1-2; D unresolved. CDR3 size: 13 residues. V was clipped by 1 base and J by 6 bases, with 12 bases between them. The germline gives CDR1 SQVTM, CDR2 ANQGSEA.

This clonotype was detected many times. The rearrangement joins TRBV10-3 to TRBJ2-3; D might be TRBD2 (5 bases). The germline gives CDR1 ENHRY, CDR2 SYGVKD. The length of the CDR3 is 15 residues. Between the trimmed V and J ends, which lost 4 bases and 1 base, there was a span of 12 bases. As DNA, the CDR3 is TGTGCCATCAGTGGAAGGAGGACTGGCACAGATACGCAGTATTTT. As protein: CAISGRRTGTDTQYF.

The CDR3 loop reads CASSPPGSYEQYF. CDR3 bases: TGTGCCAGCAGCCCCCCTGGGTCCTACGAGCAGTACTTC. This chain uses TRBV5-4 with TRBJ2-7; D is undetermined. Looked up from germline, CDR1 is SGHNT and CDR2 is YYREEE (reference sequence). The CDR3 has 13 amino acids. Deletions cut 4 bases from V and 1 base from J, with 9 bases between.

V and J are TRBV7-2 and TRBJ2-4; 8 bases are shared with TRBD1. The V gene's germline CDR1 is SGHTA and CDR2 FQGNSA. The CDR3 runs 15 residues. Germline trimming cut 5 bases from V and 8 bases from J; bases unmatched to any gene: 11. The CDR3 nucleotides are TGTGCCAGCAGCCCACAGGGGGTTAGGGGTGACATTCAGTACTTC. Translated: CASSPQGVRGDIQYF.

Only a few counts were recorded for this clonotype. The CDR3 DNA sequence: TGTGCCAGCAGATATCAGGGGGACCACGAGCAGTACTTC. It codes for CASRYQGDHEQYF. The chain links TRBV28 to TRBJ2-7; TRBD1 matches at 7 bases. CDR1 is MDHEN, CDR2 SYDVKM, per germline. The trim removed 6 bases at V and 5 bases at J, leaving 7 bases unmatched. The CDR3 is 13 amino acids.

A few counts support this clonotype. The chain uses TRBV20-1 and TRBJ2-2, with D perhaps TRBD1 (6 bases). V was shortened by 0 bases and J by 5 bases, with 13 bases between the two germline ends. Germline CDR1 DFQATT, CDR2 SNEGSKA (reference sequence). The CDR3 extends over 15 amino acids. CDR3 coding DNA: TGCAGTGCTAGAGAGGTCAGGGGTGGGACCGGGGAGCTGTTTTTT. It encodes CSAREVRGGTGELFF.

This clonotype was seen a handful of times. The rearrangement uses TRBV3-1 and TRBJ1-1; D is unresolved. V was pared by 5 bases and J by 3 bases, with 10 bases between. The CDR3 contains 13 residues. The germline CDR1 and CDR2 sequences are LGHDT and YNNKEL (reference sequence). The CDR3 DNA follows: TGTGCCAGCAGCACTAGTTTGGACACTGAAGCTTTCTTT. Residues: CASSTSLDTEAFF.

This clonotype was seen just once. The chain recombines TRBV7-6 with TRBJ1-1; D might be TRBD1 (5 bases). The CDR3 covers 15 residues. The germline V gene has CDR1 SGHVS and CDR2 FNYEAQ. Deletions cut 1 base from V and 0 bases from J, with 9 bases between. CDR3 residues: CASSLGQGLNTEAFF. The CDR3, as DNA: TGTGCCAGCAGCTTAGGCCAGGGATTGAACACTGAAGCTTTCTTT.

This clonotype has a handful of counts. The chain couples TRBV30 to TRBJ1-1; no definite D call. V was shortened by 1 base and J by 4 bases, with 13 bases between the two germline ends. The CDR3 consists of 14 residues. Germline V lookup: CDR1 GTSNPN, CDR2 SVGIG (reference sequence). DNA for the CDR3: TGTGCCTGGAGTGACGACACCCGGGGCACTGAAGCTTTCTTT. It codes for CAWSDDTRGTEAFF.

The chain carries TRBV12-3 or TRBV12-4 and TRBJ2-7; D is possibly TRBD1 (6 bases). The CDR3 runs 17 residues. Deletions cut 7 bases from V and 4 bases from J, with 26 bases between. The CDR3 DNA reads TGTGCCAGCACGTCGACAGGTCCAACGAGGCTGTTTTACGAGCAGTACTTC. Amino acids: CASTSTGPTRLFYEQYF.

This clonotype was observed a handful of times. The rearrangement links TRBV5-1 to TRBJ1-4, with D possibly TRBD1 on 5 matching bases. Trimming took off 3 bases at V and 4 bases at J, with 16 bases between the two ends. CDR1 and CDR2 (germline): SGHRS, YFSETQ. The CDR3 length is 16 residues. The CDR3 nucleotides are TGCGCCAGCAGCTCAGGGACGACAGCAAATAATGAAAAACTGTTTTTT. Translating it yields CASSSGTTANNEKLFF.

This clonotype turned up a few times. J is TRBJ1-1 and V is TRBV18; unclear D gene. The V end was cut by 8 bases, the J end by 5 bases, with 18 bases between. Germline CDR1 is KGHSH and CDR2 is LQKENI. This CDR3 has 14 residues. The CDR3 coding sequence is TGTGCCAGCCTACTGAGCGGGGAGGGAACTGAAGCTTTCTTT. The encoded protein is CASLLSGEGTEAFF.

The CDR3 loop is CASSELAGGDEQFF. CDR3 coding DNA: TGTGCCAGCAGCGAGCTAGCGGGAGGGGATGAGCAGTTCTTC. The chain combines TRBV6-4 with TRBJ2-1; TRBD2 agrees at 12 bases. V was pared by 6 bases and J by 8 bases, with 5 bases of the junction left unmatched. Germline CDR1 reads MRHNA; CDR2 reads SNTAGT. The length of the CDR3 is 14 residues.

This clonotype was observed a handful of times. This rearrangement joins TRBV20-1 to TRBJ2-3; 7 bases map to TRBD2. The J segment lost 3 bases and the V segment lost 4 bases, leaving 10 bases of the junction unmatched. CDR1 is DFQATT, CDR2 SNEGSKA, per germline (reference sequence). The CDR3 length is 15 residues. CDR3 sequence: CSAIPRAGETDTQYF. DNA for the CDR3: TGCAGTGCTATACCACGGGCGGGAGAGACAGATACGCAGTATTTT.

The table lists this clonotype with a few counts. The V gene is TRBV7-6, the J gene TRBJ2-4, with unresolved D. Germline assignment: CDR1 SGHVS and CDR2 FNYEAQ. This CDR3 comprises 13 residues. V was clipped by 3 bases and J by 6 bases, with 9 bases between them. The CDR3 region is CASSFQDTNIQYF. CDR3 coding DNA: TGTGCCAGCAGCTTTCAGGATACAAACATTCAGTACTTC.

This clonotype was detected ten times or more. The CDR3 spells CASGLDPENTEAFF. CDR3 nucleotides: TGTGCTAGTGGTTTGGACCCCGAGAACACTGAAGCTTTCTTT. This chain connects TRBV12-5 to TRBJ1-1; D remains unclear. The CDR3 has 14 residues. Between the trimmed V and J ends, which lost 1 base and 1 base, there was a span of 7 bases. Germline assignment: CDR1 LGHNT and CDR2 FRNRAP.

V is TRBV6-1 and J is TRBJ1-3; D might be TRBD1 (6 bases). The V end was cut by 0 bases, the J end by 2 bases, with 20 bases between. The germline V gene has CDR1 MNHNS and CDR2 SASEGT. The CDR3 has 19 residues. CDR3 region: CASSEATYRDIGAGNTIYF. CDR3 sequence (DNA): TGTGCCAGCAGTGAAGCGACTTACCGGGACATTGGTGCTGGAAACACCATATATTTT.

This clonotype has ten or more counts. This chain joins TRBV9 and TRBJ2-7, with TRBD1 identical over 8 bases. In germline, CDR1 is SGDLS, CDR2 YYNGEE. This CDR3 contains 15 residues. V was clipped by 3 bases and J by 3 bases; unmatched bases: 8. The CDR3 sequence is CASSETGDHRYEQYF. Written as DNA, the CDR3 is TGTGCCAGCAGCGAGACAGGGGACCACCGCTACGAGCAGTACTTC.